Listed here are 26 T cell receptor beta chains from one sample, sequenced in a study of T cell responses to AZD1222 COVID-19 vaccine. The data were produced by immunoSEQ multiplex PCR, yet TCRdb's version contains in-frame clones alone and is incomplete. Among about 180,000 clones listed, roughly nine tenths were seen once. This material consisted of peripheral blood, taken on day 0 of AZD1222 vaccination. All receptors come from an adult in good health.

This clone appeared a single time. This sequence joins TRBV15 and TRBJ1-6, with 10 bases aligning to TRBD1. The CDR3 sequence is 16 residues long. V shed 0 bases and J 8 bases; nucleotides not matched to a gene: 4. Germline V gene lookup returns CDR1 LNHNV and CDR2 YYDKDF (reference sequence). The CDR3 loop reads CATSRDIGTGDSPLHF. The CDR3 DNA sequence: TGTGCCACCAGCAGAGATATTGGGACAGGGGATTCACCCCTCCACTTT.

The chain joins TRBV27 to TRBJ2-7, with D perhaps matching TRBD2 (6 bases). This CDR3 is 15 amino acids long. V was trimmed by 5 bases and J by 3 bases, leaving 17 bases between them. Germline V gene data show CDR1 as MNHEY and CDR2 as SMNVEV (reference sequence). CDR3 loop: CASSLHGAGSYEQYF. CDR3 in DNA: TGTGCCAGCAGTCTCCATGGGGCGGGGAGCTACGAGCAGTACTTC.

The chain carries TRBV19 and TRBJ1-1, with TRBD1 matching 7 bases. Germline V CDR1 and CDR2: LNHDA, SQIVND (reference sequence). V shed 2 bases, J shed 1 base, and the junction held 1 base outside the gene matches. This CDR3 spans 14 amino acids. CDR3 DNA: TGTGCCAGTAGTATACAGGGGGAGAACACTGAAGCTTTCTTT. It is translated as CASSIQGENTEAFF. Variable domain in full (rest from reference TRBV19 and TRBJ1-1): DGGITQSPKYLFRKEGQNVTLSCEQNLNHDAMYWYRQDPGQGLRLIYYSQIVNDFQKGDIAEGYSVSREKKESFPLTVTSAQKNPTAFYLCASSIQGENTEAFFGQGTRLTVV.

The chain is built from TRBV18 and TRBJ2-7; 7 positions agree with TRBD2. The CDR3 is 14 amino acids. After removal of 3 bases from V and 6 bases from J, the junction contained 8 bases not matched to a gene. Germline CDR1 is KGHSH and CDR2 is LQKENI. CDR3 loop: CASSPGAGEGEQYF. CDR3 DNA sequence: TGTGCCAGCTCACCCGGGGCGGGAGAAGGCGAGCAGTACTTC.

The gene calls are TRBV6-5 and TRBJ2-3; 10 bases agree with TRBD2. The junction had 8 bases not matched to a gene; V was cut back by 5 bases and J by 6 bases. There are 15 residues in the CDR3. CDR1 and CDR2 from the germline V gene are MNHEY and SVGAGI. The CDR3 DNA sequence: TGTGCCAGCAGTACCCAGCGGGGGGGCCGGGATACGCAGTATTTT. It encodes CASSTQRGGRDTQYF.

V and J are TRBV4-2 and TRBJ2-1; D is undetermined. The CDR3 consists of 16 residues. V lost 1 base and J 8 bases, leaving 18 bases between the germline ends. The germline CDR1 and CDR2 sequences are LGHNA and YNFKEQ. In nucleotides, the CDR3 is TGTGCCAGCAGCCAAGGCGAAGGCCAAAAAGTCCATGAGCAGTTCTTC. This sequence encodes CASSQGEGQKVHEQFF.

The rearrangement joins TRBV5-1 to TRBJ2-5; possible D gene TRBD2, 6 bases. Germline V gives CDR1 SGHRS, CDR2 YFSETQ. The ends were cut back, 3 bases at V and 2 bases at J, with 14 bases in the middle. The CDR3 totals 15 residues. CDR3 protein: CASSSNPGTQETQYF. The CDR3 DNA sequence: TGCGCCAGCAGCTCTAACCCGGGGACTCAAGAGACCCAGTACTTC.

This clone was seen a single time. The V gene is TRBV2, the J gene TRBJ2-2; 10 bases align to TRBD2. Germline V gene lookup returns CDR1 SNHLY and CDR2 FYNNEI. Losses at the gene ends were 1 base for V and 2 bases for J; bases not matched to a gene: 7. The CDR3 loop spans 18 amino acids. Written as DNA, the CDR3 is TGTGCCAGCAGTGAAGGACCCTTAGCGGGGGGCAACACCGGGGAGCTGTTTTTT. Amino acid sequence: CASSEGPLAGGNTGELFF.

The genes are TRBV7-9 and TRBJ2-7; D remains ambiguous. The CDR3 length is 11 residues. V was pared by 5 bases and J by 6 bases, with 8 bases between. In germline, CDR1 is SEHNR, CDR2 FQNEAQ (reference sequence). The CDR3 bases are TGTGCCAGCAGCGCGAGAGGCGAGCAGTACTTC. Translating gives CASSARGEQYF.

The rearrangement links TRBV6-2 or TRBV6-3 to TRBJ2-5; TRBD2 matches at 9 bases. From germline, CDR1 is MNHEY and CDR2 SVGEGT. This CDR3 has 13 amino acids. J gave up 5 bases and V 4 bases, and 2 bases lay outside the gene matches. The CDR3: CASSSTSGETQYF. The DNA of the CDR3 is TGTGCCAGCAGTTCTACTAGCGGGGAGACCCAGTACTTC.

The V gene is TRBV9, the J gene TRBJ2-3, with D hard to call. Trimming removed 3 bases from V and 0 bases from J, with 8 bases in between. Per germline, CDR1 SGDLS and CDR2 YYNGEE. CDR3 size: 14 residues. CDR3 coding DNA: TGTGCCAGCAGCGCCTATCCTAGCACAGATACGCAGTATTTT. Translated: CASSAYPSTDTQYF.

V usage is TRBV7-8 and J usage is TRBJ2-3; no clear D gene. V lost 5 bases and J lost 6, with 9 bases in between. This CDR3 is built from 12 residues. Germline CDR1 SGHVS, CDR2 FQNEAQ. CDR3 coding DNA: TGTGCCAGCAGCCGCGACACCGATACGCAGTATTTT. It encodes CASSRDTDTQYF.

This clone was recorded once. This sequence joins TRBV28 and TRBJ2-3, with 8 bases fitting TRBD1. The CDR3 is 18 amino acids. Germline-derived CDR1 and CDR2 are MDHEN and SYDVKM. V was pared by 3 bases and J by 4 bases, with 15 bases of the junction left unmatched. In DNA form, the CDR3 reads TGTGCCAGCAGTTTCATCGGCAGGGGGCGTTTAAGGGCAGATACGCAGTATTTT. Encoded protein: CASSFIGRGRLRADTQYF.

This clone is a singleton in its sample. The genes are TRBV7-9 and TRBJ2-1; 12 bases map to TRBD2. This CDR3 contains 15 residues. In germline, CDR1 is SEHNR, CDR2 FQNEAQ (reference sequence). V lost 2 bases to trimming and J lost 8 bases; unmatched junction nucleotides: 4. The CDR3 DNA is TGTGCCAGCAGCTTACGGGGACTAGCGGGCGATGAGCAGTTCTTC. Translation: CASSLRGLAGDEQFF.

The V gene is TRBV20-1, the J gene TRBJ1-1, with no clear D. The germline gives CDR1 DFQATT, CDR2 SNEGSKA (reference sequence). V was pared by 3 bases and J by 4 bases, with 9 bases between. This CDR3 region has 12 residues. This CDR3 reads CSASGRPTEAFF. CDR3 coding DNA: TGCAGTGCTAGTGGCAGGCCCACTGAAGCTTTCTTT.

This clone came up once. J is TRBJ2-5 and V is TRBV28; no firm D call. The CDR3 is 12 residues long. Trimming took off 1 base at V and 5 bases at J, with 5 bases between the two ends. The germline V gene has CDR1 MDHEN and CDR2 SYDVKM. CDR3 nucleotide sequence: TGTGCCAGCAGTTTATATCTGGAGACCCAGTACTTC. Translated: CASSLYLETQYF.

The rearrangement links TRBV10-3 to TRBJ2-7; 9 bases match TRBD1. This CDR3 comprises 16 residues. With V trimmed by 2 bases and J by 3 bases, 8 bases remained unmatched. Germline lookup yields CDR1 ENHRY and CDR2 SYGVKD. DNA of the CDR3: TGTGCCATCAGTGAGCCGGGACAGGGCAAACTCTACGAGCAGTACTTC. This codes for CAISEPGQGKLYEQYF.

The genes are TRBV18 and TRBJ2-1; 11 nucleotides match TRBD2. Germline V CDR1 and CDR2: KGHSH, LQKENI. CDR3 length: 16 residues. The ends lost 6 bases at V and 8 bases at J; junction bases unmatched: 12. CDR3 residues: CASSPVSGRAGDEQFF. The CDR3 region has the DNA TGTGCCAGCTCTCCGGTTAGCGGGAGGGCCGGCGATGAGCAGTTCTTC.

Here the CDR3 reads CASSYSGVFRYIGYTF. The CDR3 coding sequence is TGTGCCAGCAGTTACTCGGGAGTATTCCGGTATATAGGCTACACCTTC. The rearrangement links TRBV6-2 or TRBV6-3 to TRBJ1-2; D is uncertain. The V and J ends lost 0 bases and 8 bases respectively, with 19 bases between them. The CDR3 sequence is 16 residues long. Germline V gene lookup returns CDR1 MNHEY and CDR2 SVGEGT.

V usage is TRBV10-3 and J usage is TRBJ1-2, with 7 bases matching TRBD1. V shed 4 bases, J shed 2 bases, and the junction held 7 bases outside the gene matches. Germline V gene data show CDR1 as ENHRY and CDR2 as SYGVKD. The CDR3 consists of 15 residues. The CDR3 reads CAISAIRDSNYGYTF. The CDR3 DNA is TGTGCCATCAGTGCCATTCGGGACAGCAACTATGGCTACACCTTC.

V usage is TRBV5-4 and J usage is TRBJ2-5; 7 nucleotides align to TRBD2. The CDR3 totals 13 residues. After removal of 7 bases from V and 2 bases from J, the junction contained 5 bases not matched to a gene. Germline CDR1 is SGHNT and CDR2 is YYREEE (reference sequence). The CDR3 loop reads CASLSREQETQYF. CDR3 DNA sequence: TGTGCCAGCCTCTCGCGGGAGCAAGAGACCCAGTACTTC. The entire variable domain, with the rest obtained from reference TRBV5-4 and TRBJ2-5, is as follows: ETGVTQSPTHLIKTRGQQVTLRCSSQSGHNTVSWYQQALGQGPQFIFQYYREEENGRGNFPPRFSGLQFPNYSSELNVNALELDDSALYLCASLSREQETQYFGPGTRLLVL.

V gene TRBV27 combines with J gene TRBJ2-7; D gene uncertain. V dropped 2 bases and J dropped 4 bases, with 6 bases sitting between them. Germline V CDR1 and CDR2: MNHEY, SMNVEV (reference sequence). The CDR3 spans 12 residues. This chain's CDR3 is CASSLDGYEQYF. The CDR3 DNA follows: TGTGCCAGCAGTTTAGACGGTTACGAGCAGTACTTC.

The gene calls are TRBV10-3 and TRBJ2-1; D unclear. Germline V lookup: CDR1 ENHRY, CDR2 SYGVKD. The ends were cut back, 2 bases at V and 9 bases at J, with 11 bases in the middle. This CDR3 has 13 residues. The CDR3 DNA is TGTGCCATCAGTGAGCAAAACAGAGGTGAGCAGTTCTTC. Protein product: CAISEQNRGEQFF.

This chain connects TRBV6-5 to TRBJ1-6, with 8 bases that match TRBD1. Germline V CDR1 and CDR2: MNHEY, SVGAGI. V trimming: 7 bases; J trimming: 5 bases; junction bases outside the gene matches: 4. CDR3 length equals 14 residues. In DNA, the CDR3 is TGTGCCAGCAATCCGACAGGGGATAATTCACCCCTCCACTTT. It specifies CASNPTGDNSPLHF.

This clone was recorded only once. The V and J genes are TRBV28 and TRBJ2-3, with a tentative D call TRBD1 (5 bases). The CDR3 spans 21 residues. The germline gives CDR1 MDHEN, CDR2 SYDVKM. The V and J ends lost 7 bases and 0 bases respectively, with 32 bases between them. DNA of the CDR3: TGTGCCAGCACCTTAGACTGGACACCAAATAACACGCCCTCAAGCACAGATACGCAGTATTTT. This encodes CASTLDWTPNNTPSSTDTQYF.

This sequence joins TRBV28 and TRBJ2-7; weak D call: TRBD2 (6 bases). CDR3 length: 12 residues. Trimming left V 6 bases short and J 7 bases short, with 13 bases between. Germline V gene sequence: CDR1 MDHEN, CDR2 SYDVKM. The CDR3 region has the DNA TGTGCCAGCAGGGAGGGGTTTAAGGAGCAGTACTTC. Its protein is CASREGFKEQYF.